This entry concerns a single T cell receptor (beta chain). Sequencing was performed with immunoSEQ multiplex PCR; in TCRdb, only in-frame clones are kept and a portion is missing. The table has approximately 27,000 clones, roughly nine tenths seen once; the top ten hold roughly 7.4%. This sample is part of a study of T cell changes during pregnancy in multiple sclerosis. The V gene's germline CDR1 is WSHSY and CDR2 SAAADI. CDR3 length: 14 amino acids. The junction had 5 bases not matched to a gene; V was cut back by 8 bases and J by 3 bases. The J gene is TRBJ2-3, the V gene TRBV10-2; TRBD1 agrees at 10 bases. Source: CD8+ T cells from peripheral blood mononuclear cells, taken before pregnancy. The clonotype originates from a female donor with multiple sclerosis, enrolled in a pregnancy study. The CDR3 reads CASGGTGDTDTQYF. In DNA form, the CDR3 reads TGCGCCAGCGGTGGGACAGGGGATACAGATACGCAGTATTTT.